The clone carrying this T cell receptor beta chain has only a few counts. The data were produced by immunoSEQ multiplex PCR, yet TCRdb's version contains in-frame clones alone and is incomplete. The table records 130,000 or so clones, 82% of them present only once. The record originates from a study of blood T cell repertoires in COVID-19. Study in general: The study drew acute and convalescent COVID-19 samples from the United States, Italy and Spain.

In germline, CDR1 is SGHNT, CDR2 YENEEA. The V gene lost 4 bases and the J gene lost 0 bases, with 12 bases spanning the gap. The CDR3 is 15 amino acids. Material for sequencing was peripheral blood. This receptor was taken from a woman between 70 and 85 years old with acute or convalescent COVID-19. The rearrangement links TRBV11-3 to TRBJ1-1; D remains ambiguous. The CDR3 nucleotides read TGTGCCAGCAGCTCCCTGACTTGGCTGAACACTGAAGCTTTCTTT. Encoded protein: CASSSLTWLNTEAFF. The whole variable domain, remainder taken from reference TRBV11-3 and TRBJ1-1, is EAGVVQSPRYKIIEKKQPVAFWCNPISGHNTLYWYLQNLGQGPELLIRYENEEAVDDSQLPKDRFSAERLKGVDSTLKIQPAELGDSAVYLCASSSLTWLNTEAFFGQGTRLTVV.